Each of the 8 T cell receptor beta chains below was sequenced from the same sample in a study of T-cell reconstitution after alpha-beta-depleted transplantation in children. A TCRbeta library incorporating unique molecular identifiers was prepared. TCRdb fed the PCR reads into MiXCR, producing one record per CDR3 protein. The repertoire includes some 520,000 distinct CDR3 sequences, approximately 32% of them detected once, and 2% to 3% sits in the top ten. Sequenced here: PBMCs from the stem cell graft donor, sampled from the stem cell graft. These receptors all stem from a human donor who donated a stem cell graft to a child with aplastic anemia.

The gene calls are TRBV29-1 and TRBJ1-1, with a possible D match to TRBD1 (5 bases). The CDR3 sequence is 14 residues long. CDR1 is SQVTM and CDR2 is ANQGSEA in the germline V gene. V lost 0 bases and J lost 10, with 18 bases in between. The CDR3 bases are TGCAGCGTTGAAGATTGGGGGGGAGGAGGTGTAGCTTTCTTT. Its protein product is CSVEDWGGGGVAFF.

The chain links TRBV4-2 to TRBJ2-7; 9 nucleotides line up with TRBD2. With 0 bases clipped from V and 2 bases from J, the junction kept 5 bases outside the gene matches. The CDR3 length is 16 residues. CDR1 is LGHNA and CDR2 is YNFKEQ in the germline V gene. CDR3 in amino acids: CASSQDTASGAYEQYF. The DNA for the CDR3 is TGTGCCAGCAGCCAAGATACGGCTAGCGGGGCCTACGAGCAGTACTTC.

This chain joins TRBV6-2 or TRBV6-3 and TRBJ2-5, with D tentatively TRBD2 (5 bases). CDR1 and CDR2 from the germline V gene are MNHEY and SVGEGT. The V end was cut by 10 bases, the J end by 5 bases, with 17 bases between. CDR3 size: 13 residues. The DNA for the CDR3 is TGTGCCAACCGAGACGGCCGAGGGGAGACCCAGTACTTC. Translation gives CANRDGRGETQYF.

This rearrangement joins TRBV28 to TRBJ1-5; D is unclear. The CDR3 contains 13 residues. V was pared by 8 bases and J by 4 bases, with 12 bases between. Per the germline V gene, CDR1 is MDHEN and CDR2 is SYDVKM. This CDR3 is CASRMRTNQPQHF. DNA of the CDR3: TGTGCCAGCCGGATGCGAACAAATCAGCCCCAGCATTTT.

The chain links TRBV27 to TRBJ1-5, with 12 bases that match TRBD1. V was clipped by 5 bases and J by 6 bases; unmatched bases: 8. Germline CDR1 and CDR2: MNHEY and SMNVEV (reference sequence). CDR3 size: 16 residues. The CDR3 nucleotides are TGTGCCAGCAGTAAGGGGGACAGGGGGCGAAGTCAGCCCCAGCATTTT. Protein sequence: CASSKGDRGRSQPQHF.

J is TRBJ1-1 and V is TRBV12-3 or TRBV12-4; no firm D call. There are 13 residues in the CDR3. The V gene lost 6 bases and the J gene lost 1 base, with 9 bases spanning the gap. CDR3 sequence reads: CASSFSPNTEAFF. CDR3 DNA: TGTGCCAGCAGCTTCAGCCCGAACACTGAAGCTTTCTTT.

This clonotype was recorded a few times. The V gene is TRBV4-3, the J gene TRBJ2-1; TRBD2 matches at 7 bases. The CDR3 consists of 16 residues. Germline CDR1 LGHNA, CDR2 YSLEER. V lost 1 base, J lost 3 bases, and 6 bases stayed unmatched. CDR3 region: CASSQASTSFYNEQFF. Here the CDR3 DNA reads TGCGCCAGCAGCCAAGCGTCGACTAGCTTCTACAATGAGCAGTTCTTC.

Written as DNA, the CDR3 is TGTGCCACCAGTGATTCTGGAAGCACAAATCAGCCCCAGCATTTT. Protein product: CATSDSGSTNQPQHF. The chain links TRBV24-1 to TRBJ1-5; D is ambiguous. This CDR3 has 15 amino acids. From germline, CDR1 is KGHDR and CDR2 SFDVKD. The V gene lost 2 bases and the J gene lost 4 bases, with 11 bases spanning the gap.